Listed here are 20 T cell receptor beta chains from one sample, sequenced in a study of T cells expressing NK-cell markers. TCRdb reprocessed the 5' RACE reads; each CDR3 protein has one entry and no DNA is given. This sample carries about 410,000 distinct CDR3 sequences, with approximately 12% going to the ten biggest clones. Sequencing used blood T cells: a sorted CD56 or NKG2C T cell subset, CD4+ or CD8+ T cells, or bulk PBMC T cells (not recorded which). These receptors were taken from a woman aged 50 to 65 in good health.

This sequence joins TRBV9 and TRBJ2-7; checking the TCRdb D call of TRBD2 is not possible without DNA. The length of the CDR3 is 15 residues. CDR1 SGDLS and CDR2 YYNGEE come from the germline V gene. CDR3 sequence reads: CASSVESGDFYEQYF.

The chain recombines TRBV4-2 with TRBJ1-1. This CDR3 has 15 amino acids. Germline CDR1 LGHNA, CDR2 YNFKEQ. CDR3 in amino acids: CASSQEAAPNTEAFF.

The J gene is TRBJ1-1, the V gene TRBV4-1; TCRdb's D call of TRBD1 is untestable without DNA. The length of the CDR3 is 15 residues. Germline CDR1 reads MGHRA; CDR2 reads YSYEKL. The CDR3: CASSQQTGGRTEAFF.

The V and J genes are TRBV5-1 and TRBJ2-1; TCRdb's assignment of TRBD1 cannot be checked, as there is no DNA. The CDR3 contains 14 residues. Germline values: CDR1 SGHRS, CDR2 YFSETQ. CDR3 protein: CASNPRGYYNEQFF.

This rearrangement joins TRBV5-1 to TRBJ2-7; no DNA is available, so the TRBD2 call from TCRdb remains unchecked. Germline CDR1 reads SGHRS; CDR2 reads YFSETQ. The CDR3 sequence is 13 residues long. CDR3 amino acids: CASSLPGSIEQYF.

The V call is TRBV6-5, the J call TRBJ2-1; TCRdb indicates TRBD2, and absent DNA this call remains unverified. Germline V CDR1 and CDR2: MNHEY, SVGAGI. This CDR3 region has 18 residues. CDR3 loop: CASSGRLAGGPLYNEQFF.

The gene calls are TRBV12-3 or TRBV12-4 and TRBJ2-5. The CDR3 has 11 amino acids. CDR3 region: CATAEFGTQYF.

The rearrangement joins TRBV27 to TRBJ2-3. The length of the CDR3 is 15 residues. Looked up from germline, CDR1 is MNHEY and CDR2 is SMNVEV (reference sequence). The CDR3 sequence: CASTPIRAHTDTQYF.

The rearrangement joins TRBV3-1 to TRBJ2-7; the TCRdb call, TRBD1, lacks DNA for checking. CDR1 is LGHDT, CDR2 YNNKEL, per germline (reference sequence). The CDR3 has 15 residues. The CDR3 loop is CASSQFGGVPYEQYF.

The chain recombines TRBV20-1 with TRBJ2-1; the TRBD2 assignment by TCRdb is unverifiable without DNA. There are 12 residues in the CDR3. Germline V gives CDR1 DFQATT, CDR2 SNEGSKA (reference sequence). The CDR3 reads CSASFGPYEQFF.

The V gene is TRBV3-1, the J gene TRBJ2-1; TCRdb proposes TRBD1, but this gene call is untestable without DNA. Germline lookup yields CDR1 LGHDT and CDR2 YNNKEL (reference sequence). The CDR3 has 14 amino acids. The CDR3 spells CASSRPARINEQFF.

The chain employs TRBV6-1 and TRBJ1-2; TCRdb lists TRBD1, though no DNA is available to test this call. The CDR3 contains 15 residues. CDR1 and CDR2 (germline): MNHNS, SASEGT. The CDR3 sequence: CASSETGAARSGYTF.

The chain combines TRBV6-5 with TRBJ2-1; as DNA is missing, the TRBD1 call by TCRdb cannot be tested. CDR1 is MNHEY, CDR2 SVGAGI, per germline. The CDR3 consists of 17 residues. CDR3 residues: CASRPGLWEVRYNEQFF.

The chain combines TRBV6-6 with TRBJ2-5; the D call from TCRdb, TRBD2, cannot be confirmed without DNA. CDR1 is MNHNY and CDR2 is SVGAGI in the germline V gene (reference sequence). CDR3 length: 12 residues. The CDR3 protein is CAAGRTQETQYF.

The genes are TRBV2 and TRBJ2-7; TCRdb calls TRBD2, which cannot be checked without DNA. The CDR3 is 16 residues long. Germline-derived CDR1 and CDR2 are SNHLY and FYNNEI. This CDR3 is CASSPTGVARPYEQYF.

V gene TRBV29-1 combines with J gene TRBJ1-1; no DNA is available, so the TRBD1 call from TCRdb remains unchecked. Germline V gene data show CDR1 as SQVTM and CDR2 as ANQGSEA. The CDR3 sequence is 17 residues long. This CDR3 is CSVEDNVRRRVGTEAFF.

This chain connects TRBV11-2 to TRBJ2-1; there is no DNA to check the TCRdb D call of TRBD2. The germline V gene has CDR1 SGHAT and CDR2 FQNNGV. The CDR3 is 15 residues long. The CDR3 spells CASTSMKATANEQFF.

V and J are TRBV7-3 and TRBJ2-2; TCRdb's D call of TRBD1 is untestable without DNA. Germline V gene data show CDR1 as SGHTA and CDR2 as FQGTGA. The CDR3 sequence is 15 residues long. CDR3 amino acids: CASSLTAVGAGELFF.

The J gene is TRBJ2-5, the V gene TRBV20-1; TCRdb gives TRBD2 as the D gene, but with no DNA this cannot be confirmed. In germline, CDR1 is DFQATT, CDR2 SNEGSKA (reference sequence). This CDR3 spans 12 amino acids. The CDR3 loop reads CSAMGRQETQYF.

The chain recombines TRBV27 with TRBJ1-2; with no DNA, the TCRdb D assignment of TRBD1 cannot be verified. Germline V gives CDR1 MNHEY, CDR2 SMNVEV (reference sequence). The CDR3 runs 13 residues. CDR3 loop: CASYDRGVSGYTF.